This T cell receptor beta chain was recovered during a study of T-cell memory formation after mild COVID-19. From germline, CDR1 is SEHNR and CDR2 FQNEAQ (reference sequence). The CDR3 has 14 residues. V shed 6 bases and J 4 bases; nucleotides not matched to a gene: 2. This clonotype was recorded many times. TCRdb analysed the 5' RACE reads with MiXCR anew, one entry per CDR3 protein. The sample holds approximately 350,000 distinct CDR3 sequences; approximately 15% are singletons and the top ten take roughly a fifth. The chain uses TRBV7-9 and TRBJ2-1; 11 positions match TRBD2. This clonotype originated in a man aged 18-30 years who had mild COVID-19 (a few samples of this study predate the infection). Cell type and time point are not known. The sample consisted of PBMCs or a T cell subset sorted from them (not recorded which). The CDR3 bases are TGTGCCAGCAGGGGGACTAGCGGTTACAATGAGCAGTTCTTC. As protein: CASRGTSGYNEQFF.